The present T cell receptor beta chain was sequenced within a study of blood T cell repertoires in COVID-19. Across the whole study: Sample material is recorded as cDNA or gDNA derived from T cells, B-cell-depleted T cells, or PBMCs.

Original methodology: Using reference gene primer amplification, nucleated cell counts were estimated. The table came from immunoSEQ multiplex PCR; TCRdb's copy has only in-frame clones and leaves some out. From that table come the V and J calls and clone size; the DNA was used to work out D and trimming. The table shows tens of thousands of clones, with around four fifths occurring only once. The length of the CDR3 is 15 residues. The V gene's germline CDR1 is SEHNR and CDR2 FQNEAQ (reference sequence). The V end lost 7 bases, the J end lost 2 bases, and 18 bases lay between the germline ends. V gene TRBV7-9 combines with J gene TRBJ2-7; tentatively, D is TRBD1 (6 bases). Sequencing was done on a sample of peripheral blood. The clonotype comes from a man in his sixties with COVID-19, enrolled during active disease. Written as DNA, the CDR3 is TGTGCCAGCACCCCCCGGGACAACCCCGCCTACGAGCAGTACTTC. Translation: CASTPRDNPAYEQYF. Using reference TRBV7-9 and TRBJ2-7 for the parts outside the CDR3, the full variable domain is DTGVSQNPRHKITKRGQNVTFRCDPISEHNRLYWYRQTLGQGPEFLTYFQNEAQLEKSRLLSDRFSAERPKGSFSTLEIQRTEQGDSAMYLCASTPRDNPAYEQYFGPGTRLTVT.